This record looks at one T cell receptor (beta chain) sequence and its context. No antigen is known for it. The entry originates in a study of blood T cells in healthy people across ages. Study-wide points: What prevented conclusive comparison of naive and antigen-experienced cells was that PBMCs were unsorted.

Trimming cost V 6 bases and J 1 base; bases outside gene matches: 7. CDR1 is SQVTM and CDR2 is ANQGSEA in the germline V gene. The CDR3 extends over 14 amino acids. Sample-barcoded 5' priming and a J-beta primer mix drove a second PCR of roughly 6 to 12 cycles. TCRdb used MiXCR to reprocess the 5' RACE reads, holding one entry per CDR3 protein. Among roughly 800,000 distinct CDR3 sequences, about three fifths were seen once, and the ten largest hold over 20%. The clonotype comes from a man aged 30 to 45 in good health. V is TRBV29-1 and J is TRBJ2-5; 8 positions agree with TRBD2. Input material: blood. For the CDR3, the DNA is TGCAGCGTAAATCGGGGGGGAAGCCAAGAGACCCAGTACTTC. Translating it yields CSVNRGGSQETQYF. The full variable domain, rest sourced from reference TRBV29-1 and TRBJ2-5, is SAVISQKPSRDICQRGTSLTIQCQVDSQVTMMFWYRQQPGQSLTLIATANQGSEATYESGFVIDKFPISRPNLTFSTLTVSNMSPEDSSIYLCSVNRGGSQETQYFGPGTRLLVL.